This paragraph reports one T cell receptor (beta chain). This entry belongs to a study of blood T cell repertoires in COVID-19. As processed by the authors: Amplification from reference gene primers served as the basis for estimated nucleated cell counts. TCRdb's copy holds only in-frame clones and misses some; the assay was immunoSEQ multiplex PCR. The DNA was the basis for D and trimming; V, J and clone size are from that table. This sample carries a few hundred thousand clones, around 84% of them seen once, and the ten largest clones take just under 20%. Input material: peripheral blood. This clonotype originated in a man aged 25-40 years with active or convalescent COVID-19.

The CDR3 DNA reads as TGTGCCAGCAGGCCCGGACTAGCGGGGTACAATGAGCAGTTCTTC. Protein sequence: CASRPGLAGYNEQFF. The rearrangement links TRBV6-5 to TRBJ2-1; 12 positions match TRBD2. The length of the CDR3 is 15 residues. The trim removed 6 bases at V and 4 bases at J, leaving 4 bases unmatched. Germline CDR1 MNHEY, CDR2 SVGAGI.